This record looks at one T cell receptor beta chain sequence and its context. These data come from a study of shared T cell receptors in the human thymus. Some clones are missing from TCRdb's copy, which holds only in-frame ones; the method was immunoSEQ multiplex PCR. Of about 610,000 clones in the sample, approximately 87% were seen once. Unmatched junction bases numbered 6, after V lost 5 bases and J lost 1 base. From germline, CDR1 is PRHDT and CDR2 FYEKMQ (reference sequence). The CDR3 spans 15 residues. The sample was also reused in another study, on human thymus T cells. That publication notes: Resections from corrective heart surgery provided thymus tissue. Seemingly biased V and J gene usage marked thymic and blood repertoires. Thymic repertoires from unrelated individuals overlapped highly, related research reported.

Input material: thymocytes. The chain combines TRBV13 with TRBJ1-2; 8 positions match TRBD1. The receptor's source is a boy under two years old with a congenital heart defect. This CDR3 reads CASSPTGEVNYGYTF. In DNA form, the CDR3 reads TGTGCCAGCAGCCCGACAGGGGAGGTTAACTATGGCTACACCTTC.